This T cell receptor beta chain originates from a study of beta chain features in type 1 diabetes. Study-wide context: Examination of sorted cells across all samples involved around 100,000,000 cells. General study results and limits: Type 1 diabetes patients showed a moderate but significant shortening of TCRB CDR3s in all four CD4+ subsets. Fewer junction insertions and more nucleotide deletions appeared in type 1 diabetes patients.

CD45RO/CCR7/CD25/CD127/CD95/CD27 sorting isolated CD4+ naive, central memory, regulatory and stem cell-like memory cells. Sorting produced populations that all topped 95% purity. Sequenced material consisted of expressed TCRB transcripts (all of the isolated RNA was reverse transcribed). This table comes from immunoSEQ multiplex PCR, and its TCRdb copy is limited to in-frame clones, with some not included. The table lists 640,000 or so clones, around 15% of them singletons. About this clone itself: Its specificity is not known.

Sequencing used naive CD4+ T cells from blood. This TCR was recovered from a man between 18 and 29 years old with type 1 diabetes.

The CDR3, as DNA: TGCGCCAGCAGCTTGGCCGGGCTGACTTCCTACAATGAGCAGTTCTTC. Translation gives CASSLAGLTSYNEQFF. This rearrangement joins TRBV5-1 to TRBJ2-1, with D uncertain. V dropped 0 bases and J dropped 1 base, with 11 bases sitting between them. This CDR3 comprises 16 residues. CDR1 and CDR2 (germline): SGHRS, YFSETQ.